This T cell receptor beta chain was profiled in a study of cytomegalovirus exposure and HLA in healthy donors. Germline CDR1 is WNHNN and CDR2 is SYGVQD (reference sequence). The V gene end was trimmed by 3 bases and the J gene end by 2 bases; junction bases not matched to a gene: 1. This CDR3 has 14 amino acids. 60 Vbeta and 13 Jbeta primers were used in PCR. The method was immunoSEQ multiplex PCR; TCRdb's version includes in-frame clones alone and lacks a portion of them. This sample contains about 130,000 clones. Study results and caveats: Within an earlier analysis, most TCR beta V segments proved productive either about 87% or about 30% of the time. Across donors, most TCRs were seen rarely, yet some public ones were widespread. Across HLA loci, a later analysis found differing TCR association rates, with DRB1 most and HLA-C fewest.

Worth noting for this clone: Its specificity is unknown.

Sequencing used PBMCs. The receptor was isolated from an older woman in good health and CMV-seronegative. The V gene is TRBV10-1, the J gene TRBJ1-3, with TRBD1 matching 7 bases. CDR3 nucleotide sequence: TGCGCCAGCAGTGACGGACAGGCTGGAAACACCATATATTTT. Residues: CASSDGQAGNTIYF.